Given below is one T cell receptor beta chain in context. Its antigen is undetermined. This sample is drawn from a study of cytomegalovirus exposure and HLA in healthy donors. Use of 60 Vbeta and 13 Jbeta primers characterized the PCR. The method was immunoSEQ multiplex PCR; TCRdb's version includes in-frame clones alone and lacks a portion of them. The table lists under 150,000 clones, around 78% of them singletons. Notes on the study in general: The classifier reportedly diagnosed cytomegalovirus status with high specificity and sensitivity.

Although they were nominally healthy when sampled, donors likely had unrecorded immune exposures. CDR1 is SGHDN and CDR2 is FVKESK in the germline V gene. Unmatched junction bases numbered 10, after V lost 4 bases and J lost 7 bases. This CDR3 spans 15 amino acids. The TCR was taken from a male donor in good health and CMV-seronegative. V and J are TRBV14 and TRBJ2-1; TRBD2 agrees at 7 bases. The material sequenced was PBMCs. CDR3 in amino acids: CASSPRMGEGNEQFF. CDR3 bases: TGTGCCAGCAGCCCTCGAATGGGGGAGGGGAATGAGCAGTTCTTC.